This TCR beta chain was captured by sequencing in a study of metastatic and nonmetastatic thyroid tumors. At the level of the study: Samples came from malignant and benign thyroid patients, and repertoires were compared across blood and tumor or nodule tissue.

All patients were treatment-naive before thyroid surgery. Authors' processing steps: Clinicopathological groups differed in CDR3, with these differences serving to build a distant-metastasis classifier for papillary thyroid cancer. TCRdb reanalyzed the PCR reads with MiXCR. TCRdb, not the authors, supplied the V and J calls. The sample gives around 34,000 clones, less than 20% of which show up once; about 7.8% is in the top ten. Overall study findings and caveats: Significantly higher TCR beta diversity was reportedly seen in malignant thyroid tumors than benign nodules, in blood and tumor.

With regard to this clone: Its specificity is unknown.

The CDR3 contains 12 residues. Germline CDR1 and CDR2: DFQATT and SNEGSKA (reference sequence). Trimming cost V 1 base and J 1 base, with 4 bases left between them. Source material: blood. This TCR was sampled from a female donor with papillary thyroid cancer or a benign thyroid nodule (not recorded which). Some clones in this sample may be carry-over from other donors' samples. The rearrangement links TRBV20-1 to TRBJ2-5; D remains unclear. CDR3 coding DNA: TGCAGTGCTAGAGGCCCCCAAGAGACCCAGTACTTC. Amino acids: CSARGPQETQYF.